What follows are 15 T cell receptor beta chains derived from one specimen sequenced in a study of shared clonotypes between healthy human individuals. This table comes from immunoSEQ multiplex PCR, and its TCRdb copy is limited to in-frame clones, with some not included. The sample yields 660,000 or so clones, about 96% seen once. In the naive CD8 group, cells lacked CD45RO and were positively selected for CCR7, so terminally differentiated effector memory CD45RA+ cells were left out. The sequenced sample consisted of naive CD8+ T cells sorted from blood. The receptors here all came from a woman aged 25 to 39 in good health.

This chain connects TRBV7-2 to TRBJ2-3, with D unclear. Trimming took 0 bases from V and 5 from J, leaving 15 bases between them. The CDR3 is made up of 16 amino acids. The germline CDR1 and CDR2 sequences are SGHTA and FQGNSA. The CDR3 DNA is TGTGCCAGCAGCTTAGCTGTGGCATCGGAACAAGATACGCAGTATTTT. Encoded protein: CASSLAVASEQDTQYF.

This clone was detected once. The chain couples TRBV11-2 to TRBJ2-3, with D possibly being TRBD2 (5 bases). The CDR3 runs 14 residues. The V end was cut by 4 bases, the J end by 4 bases, with 12 bases between. CDR1 is SGHAT, CDR2 FQNNGV, per germline. The DNA for the CDR3 is TGTGCCAGCAGCTGGACTTCAGCGGCAGATACGCAGTATTTT. It yields the protein CASSWTSAADTQYF. The variable domain in full, with the rest retrieved from reference TRBV11-2 and TRBJ2-3, is EAGVAQSPRYKIIEKRQSVAFWCNPISGHATLYWYQQILGQGPKLLIQFQNNGVVDDSQLPKDRFSAERLKGVDSTLKIQPAKLEDSAVYLCASSWTSAADTQYFGPGTRLTVL.

The rearrangement uses TRBV15 and TRBJ1-2, with D tentatively TRBD1 (5 bases). CDR1 is LNHNV and CDR2 is YYDKDF in the germline V gene (reference sequence). The CDR3 is 15 residues long. Trimming pared 0 bases from V and 4 bases from J, leaving 12 bases between. CDR3 DNA sequence: TGTGCCACCAGCAGAGATGACAGCCCGGTCTATGGCTACACCTTC. It encodes CATSRDDSPVYGYTF.

The chain uses TRBV9 and TRBJ2-5, with a weak D call TRBD1 (6 bases). V was clipped by 4 bases and J by 1 base, with 11 bases between them. Germline V gene data show CDR1 as SGDLS and CDR2 as YYNGEE. This CDR3 contains 14 residues. CDR3 bases: TGTGCCAGCAGCTCAACAGGGTTCCAAGAGACCCAGTACTTC. It specifies CASSSTGFQETQYF.

The V and J genes are TRBV6-4 and TRBJ1-1; a possible D gene is TRBD1 (6 bases). This CDR3 comprises 14 residues. V was cut by 5 bases and J by 0 bases, with 10 bases left in between. The germline CDR1 and CDR2 sequences are MRHNA and SNTAGT. CDR3 amino acids: CASSQTGVNTEAFF. The CDR3 region has the DNA TGTGCCAGCAGTCAGACAGGAGTGAACACTGAAGCTTTCTTT.

The chain carries TRBV13 and TRBJ2-3; 7 nucleotides align to TRBD1. J lost 1 base, V lost 3 bases, and 7 bases had no gene match. Germline V lookup: CDR1 PRHDT, CDR2 FYEKMQ (reference sequence). This CDR3 is 16 amino acids long. The CDR3 DNA reads TGTGCCAGCAGCTTCAACAGGGGCCCAGGCACAGATACGCAGTATTTT. Encoded protein: CASSFNRGPGTDTQYF.

The rearrangement links TRBV7-9 to TRBJ1-2, with a possible D match to TRBD1 (5 bases). The germline V gene encodes CDR1 SEHNR and CDR2 FQNEAQ (reference sequence). CDR3 length equals 14 residues. V dropped 6 bases and J dropped 8 bases, with 19 bases sitting between them. CDR3 coding DNA: TGTGCCAGCAGGGGGCCGGGCGGGGACGGCGGCTACACCTTC. This translates into CASRGPGGDGGYTF.

In DNA, the CDR3 is TGCGCCAGCAGCCAAGATCTTCTTGGGTTGACGATTAGCGGGAGCTACGAGCAGTACTTC. Its protein is CASSQDLLGLTISGSYEQYF. The V call is TRBV4-1, the J call TRBJ2-7, with 9 bases aligning to TRBD2. The CDR3 sequence is 20 residues long. Germline values: CDR1 MGHRA, CDR2 YSYEKL. V trimming: 0 bases; J trimming: 3 bases; junction bases outside the gene matches: 18.

The chain carries TRBV5-6 and TRBJ2-7; 7 bases agree with TRBD1. The germline CDR1 and CDR2 sequences are SGHDT and YYEEEE. The trim removed 0 bases at V and 3 bases at J, leaving 12 bases unmatched. This CDR3 contains 17 residues. CDR3 sequence reads: CASSLAGVGQDLYEQYF. DNA for the CDR3: TGTGCCAGCAGCTTGGCCGGTGTCGGACAGGACCTCTACGAGCAGTACTTC. The variable domain in full, completed from reference TRBV5-6 and TRBJ2-7, reads DAGVTQSPTHLIKTRGQQVTLRCSPKSGHDTVSWYQQALGQGPQFIFQYYEEEERQRGNFPDRFSGHQFPNYSSELNVNALLLGDSALYLCASSLAGVGQDLYEQYFGPGTRLTVT.

The rearrangement joins TRBV10-1 to TRBJ2-1; the D is unclear. V shed 0 bases and J shed 8 bases, with 8 bases lying between them. Germline V gives CDR1 WNHNN, CDR2 SYGVQD (reference sequence). The CDR3 runs to 13 residues. Here the CDR3 reads CASSESASDEQFF. CDR3 sequence (DNA): TGCGCCAGCAGTGAGTCGGCTTCCGATGAGCAGTTCTTC.

The chain links TRBV27 to TRBJ2-7; a weak D match, TRBD2 (5 bases). The germline V gene encodes CDR1 MNHEY and CDR2 SMNVEV (reference sequence). Trimming pared 3 bases from V and 3 bases from J, leaving 12 bases between. This CDR3 is built from 14 residues. The CDR3 coding sequence is TGTGCCAGCAGTTTGGACCCAGGAGGCTACGAGCAGTACTTC. It yields the protein CASSLDPGGYEQYF.

This clone was observed a single time. The rearrangement joins TRBV9 to TRBJ2-1, with 7 bases aligning to TRBD2. CDR1 and CDR2 (germline): SGDLS, YYNGEE. The trim removed 3 bases at V and 3 bases at J, leaving 9 bases unmatched. This CDR3 spans 16 amino acids. The CDR3 DNA is TGTGCCAGCAGCGGGCGTTCCGGGACTATCTACAATGAGCAGTTCTTC. It codes for CASSGRSGTIYNEQFF.

The V call is TRBV4-2, the J call TRBJ2-4, with 13 bases matching TRBD2. CDR1 LGHNA and CDR2 YNFKEQ come from the germline V gene. Trimming cost V 1 base and J 3 bases; bases outside gene matches: 6. CDR3 length equals 18 residues. The CDR3 protein is CASSQAGLAGEGKNIQYF. The CDR3 DNA sequence: TGTGCCAGCAGCCAAGCAGGACTAGCGGGGGAGGGCAAAAACATTCAGTACTTC.

The chain employs TRBV19 and TRBJ1-1, with 11 positions matching TRBD1. V lost 5 bases, J lost 1 base, and 9 bases stayed unmatched. CDR1 and CDR2 (germline): LNHDA, SQIVND (reference sequence). This CDR3 is 17 amino acids long. Here the CDR3 reads CASSPPPGQGANTEAFF. In DNA form, the CDR3 reads TGTGCCAGTAGTCCGCCCCCCGGACAGGGGGCGAACACTGAAGCTTTCTTT.

V gene TRBV30 combines with J gene TRBJ1-1; 7 bases match TRBD1. Germline values: CDR1 GTSNPN, CDR2 SVGIG (reference sequence). This CDR3 contains 13 residues. V trimming: 6 bases; J trimming: 5 bases; junction bases outside the gene matches: 9. The CDR3 bases are TGTGCCTGTTCAGACAGGGTTTGGACTGAAGCTTTCTTT. Translation: CACSDRVWTEAFF.